Shown below are 11 T cell receptor beta chains from a single sample sequenced in a study of CD8 T cells in Susac syndrome. The RNA, about 0.45 to 1 ug, was put through reverse transcription using random hexamers. TCRdb analysed the immunoSEQ multiplex PCR reads with MiXCR anew, one entry per CDR3 protein. The sample shows about 130,000 distinct CDR3 sequences, roughly 96% of them seen only once. Sequencing was done on a sample of CD4+ T cells from PBMCs. Every receptor here comes from a human donor in good health.

The chain employs TRBV30 and TRBJ1-1; D gene unclear. V lost 0 bases, J lost 0 bases, and 5 bases lay in between. The length of the CDR3 is 13 residues. Germline CDR1 is GTSNPN and CDR2 is SVGIG (reference sequence). The CDR3 nucleotides read TGTGCCTGGAGTGTCAGCATGAACACTGAAGCTTTCTTT. The encoded protein is CAWSVSMNTEAFF.

This chain joins TRBV24-1 and TRBJ2-3, with D uncertain. Germline lookup yields CDR1 KGHDR and CDR2 SFDVKD. V was cut by 6 bases and J by 0 bases, with 6 bases left in between. This CDR3 spans 13 amino acids. CDR3 sequence: CATSIDSTDTQYF. CDR3 nucleotide sequence: TGTGCCACCAGTATTGACAGCACAGATACGCAGTATTTT.

This chain links TRBV24-1 with TRBJ2-1; D gene ambiguous. V lost 4 bases and J lost 8, with 11 bases in between. In germline, CDR1 is KGHDR, CDR2 SFDVKD. The CDR3 extends over 13 amino acids. The CDR3 DNA reads TGTGCCACCAGTGAACCCTTAGTCGATGAGCAGTTCTTC. Amino acids: CATSEPLVDEQFF.

This clonotype was seen a single time. The V call is TRBV18, the J call TRBJ2-1; D ambiguous. V dropped 2 bases and J dropped 2 bases, with 13 bases sitting between them. The germline V gene has CDR1 KGHSH and CDR2 LQKENI. The length of the CDR3 is 16 residues. CDR3 sequence (DNA): TGTGCCAGCTCACCAGAATCGGGCAGCACCTACAATGAGCAGTTCTTC. Translation: CASSPESGSTYNEQFF.

The genes are TRBV27 and TRBJ1-2; 7 nucleotides line up with TRBD1. Looked up from germline, CDR1 is MNHEY and CDR2 is SMNVEV (reference sequence). This CDR3 has 16 amino acids. With V trimmed by 6 bases and J by 1 base, 11 bases remained unmatched. In nucleotides, the CDR3 is TGTGCCAGCAGATCCCTCGGGACAGTATTTAACTATGGCTACACCTTC. It translates to CASRSLGTVFNYGYTF.

The rearrangement joins TRBV18 to TRBJ2-6; D gene unclear. The CDR3 covers 17 residues. Germline V lookup: CDR1 KGHSH, CDR2 LQKENI. V lost 6 bases, J lost 0 bases, and 15 bases lay in between. The CDR3 spells CASSHQQMSSGANVLTF. The CDR3 coding sequence is TGTGCCAGCTCCCACCAACAGATGAGCTCTGGGGCCAACGTCCTGACTTTC.

The chain employs TRBV10-3 and TRBJ2-5, with 8 bases lining up with TRBD2. The germline gives CDR1 ENHRY, CDR2 SYGVKD. V lost 10 bases, J lost 2 bases, and 6 bases stayed unmatched. The CDR3 sequence is 13 residues long. The CDR3 protein is CATAGTSQETQYF. The DNA of the CDR3 is TGTGCCACCGCCGGGACTAGTCAAGAGACCCAGTACTTC.

This clonotype was seen once. This chain links TRBV12-3 or TRBV12-4 with TRBJ2-7, with D perhaps matching TRBD1 (6 bases). The CDR3 contains 14 residues. V lost 6 bases and J 4 bases, leaving 16 bases between the germline ends. This CDR3 reads CASSPPAGQYEQYF. In nucleotides, the CDR3 is TGTGCCAGCAGCCCCCCCGCCGGACAGTACGAGCAGTACTTC.

The V and J genes are TRBV27 and TRBJ2-7, with no clear D. In germline, CDR1 is MNHEY, CDR2 SMNVEV (reference sequence). V was trimmed by 7 bases and J by 2 bases, leaving 12 bases between them. The CDR3 runs 13 residues. As DNA, the CDR3 is TGTGCCAGCAATGGGTACAGTCCCTACGAGCAGTACTTC. Its protein is CASNGYSPYEQYF.

The rearrangement uses TRBV18 and TRBJ2-3, with D perhaps TRBD1 (5 bases). CDR1 KGHSH and CDR2 LQKENI come from the germline V gene. The CDR3 has 14 amino acids. The V end was cut by 2 bases, the J end by 4 bases, with 10 bases between. This CDR3 is CASSPGVGPDTQYF. The DNA of the CDR3 is TGTGCCAGCTCACCAGGGGTGGGGCCAGATACGCAGTATTTT.

The rearrangement uses TRBV4-1 and TRBJ2-3, with 11 bases fitting TRBD2. Germline V gene sequence: CDR1 MGHRA, CDR2 YSYEKL. The V gene end was trimmed by 0 bases and the J gene end by 10 bases; junction bases not matched to a gene: 6. This CDR3 is 15 amino acids long. The CDR3 DNA reads as TGCGCCAGCAGCCAAGATACGGTAGCGGGAGGGGCGCAGTATTTT. Protein: CASSQDTVAGGAQYF.